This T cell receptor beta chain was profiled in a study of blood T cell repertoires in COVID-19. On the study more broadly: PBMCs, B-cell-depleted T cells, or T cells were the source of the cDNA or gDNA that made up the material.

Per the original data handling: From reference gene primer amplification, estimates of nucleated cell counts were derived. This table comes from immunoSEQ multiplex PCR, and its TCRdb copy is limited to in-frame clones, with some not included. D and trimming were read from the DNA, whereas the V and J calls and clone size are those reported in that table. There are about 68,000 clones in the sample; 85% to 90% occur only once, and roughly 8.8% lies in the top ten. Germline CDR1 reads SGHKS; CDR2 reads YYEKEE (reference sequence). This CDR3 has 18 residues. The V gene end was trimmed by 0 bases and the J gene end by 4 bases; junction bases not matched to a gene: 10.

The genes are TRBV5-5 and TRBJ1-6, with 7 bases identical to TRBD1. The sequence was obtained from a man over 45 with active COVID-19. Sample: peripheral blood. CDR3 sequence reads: CASSLVGVATGYNSPLHF. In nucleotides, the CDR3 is TGTGCCAGCAGCTTGGTTGGTGTTGCGACAGGGTATAATTCACCCCTCCACTTT.